This T cell receptor beta chain was found in a study of shared clonotypes between healthy human individuals. Overall study findings and caveats: Donor clonotype sharing was expected to depend on sequencing depth.

A single count supports this clone. Its antigen is still unknown. One junction end does not reproduce the germline sequence, and a read error may be involved. The CDR3 is 11 amino acids. Germline V gene sequence: CDR1 SQVTM, CDR2 ANQGSEA. At deep level, the assay was performed. TCRdb's copy holds only in-frame clones and misses some; the assay was immunoSEQ multiplex PCR. The sample lists fewer than 650,000 clones, 76% seen once, with about an eighth in the top ten. Input material: PBMCs. The gene calls are TRBV29-1 and TRBJ1-4, with D unclear. The sequence was collected from a woman aged 40 to 50 in good health. Some clones in this sample may be carry-over from other donors' samples. The chain's CDR3 is CSVADPERLFF. As DNA, the CDR3 is TGCAGCGTCGCAGACCCGGAAAGACTGTTTTTT. Looking up the rest from reference TRBV29-1 and TRBJ1-4 gives the full variable domain: SAVISQKPSRDICQRGTSLTIQCQVDSQVTMMFWYRQQPGQSLTLIATANQGSEATYESGFVIDKFPISRPNLTFSTLTVSNMSPEDSSIYLCSVADPERLFFGSGTQLSVL.